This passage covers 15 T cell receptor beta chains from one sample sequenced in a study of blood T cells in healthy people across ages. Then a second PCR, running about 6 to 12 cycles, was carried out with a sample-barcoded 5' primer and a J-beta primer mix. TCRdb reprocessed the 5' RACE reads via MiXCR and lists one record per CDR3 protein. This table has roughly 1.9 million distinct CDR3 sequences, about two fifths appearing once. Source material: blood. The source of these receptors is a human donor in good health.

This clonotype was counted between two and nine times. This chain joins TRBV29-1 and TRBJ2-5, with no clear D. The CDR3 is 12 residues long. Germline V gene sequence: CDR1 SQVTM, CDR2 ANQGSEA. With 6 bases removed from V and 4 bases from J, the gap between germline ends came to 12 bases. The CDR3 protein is CSVTRGGETQYF. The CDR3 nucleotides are TGCAGCGTGACCCGTGGCGGAGAGACCCAGTACTTC.

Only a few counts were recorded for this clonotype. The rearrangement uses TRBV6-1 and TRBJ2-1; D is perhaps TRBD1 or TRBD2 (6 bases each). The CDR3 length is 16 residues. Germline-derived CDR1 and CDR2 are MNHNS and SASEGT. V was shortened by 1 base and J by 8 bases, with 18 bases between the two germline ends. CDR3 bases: TGTGCCAGCAGTGAAGTTATTAGGGGGGTGGACTATGAGCAGTTCTTC. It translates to CASSEVIRGVDYEQFF.

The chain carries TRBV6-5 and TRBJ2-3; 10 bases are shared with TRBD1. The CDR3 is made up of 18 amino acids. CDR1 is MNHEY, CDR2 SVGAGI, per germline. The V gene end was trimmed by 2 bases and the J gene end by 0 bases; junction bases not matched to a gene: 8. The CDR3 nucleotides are TGTGCCAGCAGTTACCCATCCCGGACAGGGGGAAGCACAGATACGCAGTATTTT. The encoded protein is CASSYPSRTGGSTDTQYF.

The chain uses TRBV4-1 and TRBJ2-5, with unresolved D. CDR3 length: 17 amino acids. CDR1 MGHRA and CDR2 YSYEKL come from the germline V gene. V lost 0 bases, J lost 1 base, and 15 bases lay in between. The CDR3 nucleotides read TGCGCCAGCAGCCAAGATCTCCTGCTCCGGGCCCAAGAGACCCAGTACTTC. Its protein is CASSQDLLLRAQETQYF.

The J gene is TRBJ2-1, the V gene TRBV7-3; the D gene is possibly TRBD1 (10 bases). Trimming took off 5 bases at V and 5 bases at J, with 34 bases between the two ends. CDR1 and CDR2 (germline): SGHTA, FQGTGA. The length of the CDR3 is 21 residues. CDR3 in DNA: TGTGCCAGCAGCCCACGGGGACAGGGGCTAGCGGGGATTTCGAGGAACAATGAGCAGTTCTTC. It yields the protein CASSPRGQGLAGISRNNEQFF.

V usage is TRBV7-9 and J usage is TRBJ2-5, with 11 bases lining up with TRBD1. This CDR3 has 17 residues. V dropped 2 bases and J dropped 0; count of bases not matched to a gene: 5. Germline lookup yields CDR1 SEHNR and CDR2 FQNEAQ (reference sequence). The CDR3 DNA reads TGTGCCAGCAGCTTACCCCGGACAGGGGGCTACCAAGAGACCCAGTACTTC. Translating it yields CASSLPRTGGYQETQYF.

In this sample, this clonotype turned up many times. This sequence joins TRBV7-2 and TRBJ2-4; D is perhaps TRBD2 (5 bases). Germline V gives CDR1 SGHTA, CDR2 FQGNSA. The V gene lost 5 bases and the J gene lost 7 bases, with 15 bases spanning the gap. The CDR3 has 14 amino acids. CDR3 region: CASSPAGRVNIQYF. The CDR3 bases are TGTGCCAGCAGCCCCGCGGGCCGGGTGAACATTCAGTACTTC.

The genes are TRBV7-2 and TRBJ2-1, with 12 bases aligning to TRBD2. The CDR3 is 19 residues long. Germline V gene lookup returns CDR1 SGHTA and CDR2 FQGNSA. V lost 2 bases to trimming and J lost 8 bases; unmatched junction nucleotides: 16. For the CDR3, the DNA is TGTGCCAGCAGCTTAAAGCCCCTATACCTAGCGGGGGGGCTAGATGAGCAGTTCTTC. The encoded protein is CASSLKPLYLAGGLDEQFF.

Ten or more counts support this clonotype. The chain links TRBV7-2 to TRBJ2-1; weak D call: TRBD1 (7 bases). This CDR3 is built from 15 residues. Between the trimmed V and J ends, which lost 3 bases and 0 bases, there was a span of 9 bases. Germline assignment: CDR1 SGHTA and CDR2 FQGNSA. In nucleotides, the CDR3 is TGTGCCAGCAGCTTGCAGGGGGGCTCCTACAATGAGCAGTTCTTC. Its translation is CASSLQGGSYNEQFF.

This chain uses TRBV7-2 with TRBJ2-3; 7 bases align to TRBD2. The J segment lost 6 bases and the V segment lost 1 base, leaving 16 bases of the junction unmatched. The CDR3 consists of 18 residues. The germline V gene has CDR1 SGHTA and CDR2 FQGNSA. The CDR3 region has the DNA TGTGCCAGCAGCTTAGGAGGTCGGGGAGCGGGGAGTCAGGATACGCAGTATTTT. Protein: CASSLGGRGAGSQDTQYF.

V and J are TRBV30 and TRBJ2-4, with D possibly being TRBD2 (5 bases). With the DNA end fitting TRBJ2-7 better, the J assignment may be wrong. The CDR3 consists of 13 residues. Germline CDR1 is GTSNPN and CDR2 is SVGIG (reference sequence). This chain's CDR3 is CALRQGVGVEQYF. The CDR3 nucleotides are TGTGCCTTACGACAAGGCGTCGGGGTCGAGCAGTACTTC.

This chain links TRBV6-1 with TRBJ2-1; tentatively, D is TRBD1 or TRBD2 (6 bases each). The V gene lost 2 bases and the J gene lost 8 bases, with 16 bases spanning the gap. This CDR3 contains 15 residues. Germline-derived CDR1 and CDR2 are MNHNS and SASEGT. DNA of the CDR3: TGTGCCAGCAGTGAATGGGGGGCCCTTCCATATGAGCAGTTCTTC. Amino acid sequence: CASSEWGALPYEQFF.

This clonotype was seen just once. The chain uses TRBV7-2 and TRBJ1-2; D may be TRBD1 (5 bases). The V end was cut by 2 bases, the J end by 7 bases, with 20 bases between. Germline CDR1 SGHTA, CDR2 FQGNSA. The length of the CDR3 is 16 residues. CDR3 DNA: TGTGCCAGCAGCTTACGCCCCGCTGGGCAGGGTCTTGGCTACACCTTC. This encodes CASSLRPAGQGLGYTF. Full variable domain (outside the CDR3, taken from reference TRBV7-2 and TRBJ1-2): GAGVSQSPSNKVTEKGKDVELRCDPISGHTALYWYRQSLGQGLEFLIYFQGNSAPDKSGLPSDRFSAERTGGSVSTLTIQRTQQEDSAVYLCASSLRPAGQGLGYTFGSGTRLTVV.

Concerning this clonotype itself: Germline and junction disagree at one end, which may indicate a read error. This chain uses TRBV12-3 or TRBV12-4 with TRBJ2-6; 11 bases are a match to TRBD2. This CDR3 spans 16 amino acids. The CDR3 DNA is TGTGCCAGCAGTGTAGCGGGGGGGCTTGGGGCCAACGTCCTGACTTTC. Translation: CASSVAGGLGANVLTF.

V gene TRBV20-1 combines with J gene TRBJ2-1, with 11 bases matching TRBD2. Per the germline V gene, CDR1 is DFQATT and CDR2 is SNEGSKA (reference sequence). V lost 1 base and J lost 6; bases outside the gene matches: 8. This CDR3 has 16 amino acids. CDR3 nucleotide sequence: TGCAGTGCTAGAGCCGATCTAGCGGGGGGTACCAATGAGCAGTTCTTC. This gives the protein CSARADLAGGTNEQFF.